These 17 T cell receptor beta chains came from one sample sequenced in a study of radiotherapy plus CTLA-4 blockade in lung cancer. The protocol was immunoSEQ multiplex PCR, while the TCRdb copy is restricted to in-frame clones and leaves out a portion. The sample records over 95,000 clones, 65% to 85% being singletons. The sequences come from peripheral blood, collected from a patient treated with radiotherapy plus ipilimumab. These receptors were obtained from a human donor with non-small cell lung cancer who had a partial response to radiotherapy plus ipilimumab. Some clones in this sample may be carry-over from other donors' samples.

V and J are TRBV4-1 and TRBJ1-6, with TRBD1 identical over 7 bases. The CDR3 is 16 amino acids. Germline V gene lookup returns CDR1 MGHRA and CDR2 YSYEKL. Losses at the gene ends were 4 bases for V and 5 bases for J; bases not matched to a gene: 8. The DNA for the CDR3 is TGCGCCAGCAGCCTCTATCTCGGACAGGATAATTCACCCCTCCACTTT. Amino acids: CASSLYLGQDNSPLHF.

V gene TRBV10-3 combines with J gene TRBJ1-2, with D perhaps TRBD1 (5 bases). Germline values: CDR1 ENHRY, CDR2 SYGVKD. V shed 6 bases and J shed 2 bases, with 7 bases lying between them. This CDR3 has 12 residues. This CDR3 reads CAISGGNYGYTF. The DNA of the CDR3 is TGTGCCATCAGCGGGGGGAACTATGGCTACACCTTC.

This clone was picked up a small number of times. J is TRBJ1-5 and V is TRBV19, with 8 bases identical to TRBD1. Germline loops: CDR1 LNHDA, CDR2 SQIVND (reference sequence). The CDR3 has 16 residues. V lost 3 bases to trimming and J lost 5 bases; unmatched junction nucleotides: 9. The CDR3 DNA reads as TGTGCCAGTAGTATGGGGCCAGGGGGCATGGATCAGCCCCAGCATTTT. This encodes CASSMGPGGMDQPQHF.

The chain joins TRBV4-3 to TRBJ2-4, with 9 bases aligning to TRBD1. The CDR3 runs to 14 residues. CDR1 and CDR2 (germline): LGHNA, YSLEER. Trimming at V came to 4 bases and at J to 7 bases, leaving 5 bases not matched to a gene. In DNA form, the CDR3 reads TGCGCCAGCAGCCCGACAGGGGGTTTGAACATTCAGTACTTC. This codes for CASSPTGGLNIQYF.

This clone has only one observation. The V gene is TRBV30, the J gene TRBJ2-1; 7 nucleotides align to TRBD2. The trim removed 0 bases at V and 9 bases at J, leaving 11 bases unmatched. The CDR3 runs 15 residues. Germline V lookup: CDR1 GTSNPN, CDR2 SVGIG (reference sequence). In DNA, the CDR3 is TGTGCCTGGAGTGTAGCGCGCGGGAGAGCCCTTGAGCAGTTCTTC. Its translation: CAWSVARGRALEQFF. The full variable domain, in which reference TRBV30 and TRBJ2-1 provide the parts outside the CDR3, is SQTIHQWPATLVQPVGSPLSLECTVEGTSNPNLYWYRQAAGRGLQLLFYSVGIGQISSEVPQNLSASRPQDRQFILSSKKLLLSDSGFYLCAWSVARGRALEQFFGPGTRLTVL.

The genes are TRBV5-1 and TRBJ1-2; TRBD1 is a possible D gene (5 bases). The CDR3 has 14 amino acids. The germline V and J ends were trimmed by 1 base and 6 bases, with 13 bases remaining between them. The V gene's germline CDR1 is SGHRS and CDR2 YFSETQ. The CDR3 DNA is TGCGCCAGCAGCTTGATGTCAGGGTTGGATGGCTACACCTTC. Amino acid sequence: CASSLMSGLDGYTF. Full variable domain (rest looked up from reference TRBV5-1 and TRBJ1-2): KAGVTQTPRYLIKTRGQQVTLSCSPISGHRSVSWYQQTPGQGLQFLFEYFSETQRNKGNFPGRFSGRQFSNSRSEMNVSTLELGDSALYLCASSLMSGLDGYTFGSGTRLTVV.

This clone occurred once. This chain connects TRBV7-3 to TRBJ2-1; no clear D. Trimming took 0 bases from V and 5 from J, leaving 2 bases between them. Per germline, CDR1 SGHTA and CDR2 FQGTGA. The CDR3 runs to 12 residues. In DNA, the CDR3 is TGTGCCAGCAGCTTAACCAACAATGAGCAGTTCTTC. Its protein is CASSLTNNEQFF.

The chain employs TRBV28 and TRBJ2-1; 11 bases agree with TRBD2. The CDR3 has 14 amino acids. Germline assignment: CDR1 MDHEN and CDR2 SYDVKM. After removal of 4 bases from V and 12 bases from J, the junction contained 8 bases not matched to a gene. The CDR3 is CASSSLAGGPWQFF. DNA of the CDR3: TGTGCCAGCAGTTCATTAGCGGGAGGGCCTTGGCAGTTCTTC.

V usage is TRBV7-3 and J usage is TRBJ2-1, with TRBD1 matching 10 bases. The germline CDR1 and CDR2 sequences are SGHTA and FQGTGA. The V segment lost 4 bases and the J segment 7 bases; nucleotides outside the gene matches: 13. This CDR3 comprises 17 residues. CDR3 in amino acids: CASSSHTGTGDPNEQFF. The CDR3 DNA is TGTGCCAGCAGCTCCCACACCGGGACAGGGGACCCAAATGAGCAGTTCTTC.

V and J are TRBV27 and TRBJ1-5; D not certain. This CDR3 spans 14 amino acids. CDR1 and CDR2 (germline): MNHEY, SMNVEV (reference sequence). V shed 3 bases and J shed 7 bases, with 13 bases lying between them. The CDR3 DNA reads TGTGCCAGCAGTTTTATGGCGGGGAAACAGCCCCAGCATTTT. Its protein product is CASSFMAGKQPQHF.

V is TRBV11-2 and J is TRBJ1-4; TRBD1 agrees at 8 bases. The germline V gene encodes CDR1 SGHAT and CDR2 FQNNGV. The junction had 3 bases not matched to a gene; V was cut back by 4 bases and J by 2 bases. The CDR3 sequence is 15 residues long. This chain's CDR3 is CASSSQGATNEKLFF. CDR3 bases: TGTGCCAGCAGCTCGCAGGGGGCCACTAATGAAAAACTGTTTTTT. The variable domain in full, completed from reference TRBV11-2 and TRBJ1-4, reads EAGVAQSPRYKIIEKRQSVAFWCNPISGHATLYWYQQILGQGPKLLIQFQNNGVVDDSQLPKDRFSAERLKGVDSTLKIQPAKLEDSAVYLCASSSQGATNEKLFFGSGTQLSVL.

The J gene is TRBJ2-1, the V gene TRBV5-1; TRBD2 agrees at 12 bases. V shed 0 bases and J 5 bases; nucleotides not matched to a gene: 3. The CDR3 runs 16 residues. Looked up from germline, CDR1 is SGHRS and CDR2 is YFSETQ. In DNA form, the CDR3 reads TGCGCCAGCAGCTTGGATGGACTAGCGGGACACAATGAGCAGTTCTTC. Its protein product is CASSLDGLAGHNEQFF.

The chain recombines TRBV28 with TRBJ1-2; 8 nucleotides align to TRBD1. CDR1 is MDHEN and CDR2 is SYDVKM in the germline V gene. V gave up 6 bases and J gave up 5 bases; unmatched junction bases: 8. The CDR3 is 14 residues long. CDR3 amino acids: CASSSGTGIYGYTF. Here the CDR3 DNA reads TGTGCCAGCAGCTCCGGGACAGGAATTTATGGCTACACCTTC.

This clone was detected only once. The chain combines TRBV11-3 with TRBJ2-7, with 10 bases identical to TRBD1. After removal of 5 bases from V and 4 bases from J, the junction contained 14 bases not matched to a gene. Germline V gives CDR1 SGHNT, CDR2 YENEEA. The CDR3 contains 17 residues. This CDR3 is CASSLLGVDRGSYEQYF. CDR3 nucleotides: TGTGCCAGCAGCCTTTTGGGGGTGGACAGGGGGTCTTACGAGCAGTACTTC.

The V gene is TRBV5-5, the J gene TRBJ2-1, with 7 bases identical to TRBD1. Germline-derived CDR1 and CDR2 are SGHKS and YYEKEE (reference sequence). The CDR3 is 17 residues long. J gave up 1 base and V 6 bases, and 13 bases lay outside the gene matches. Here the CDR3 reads CASNQNPGTESYNEQFF. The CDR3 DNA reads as TGTGCCAGCAACCAAAACCCCGGGACAGAGTCCTACAATGAGCAGTTCTTC.

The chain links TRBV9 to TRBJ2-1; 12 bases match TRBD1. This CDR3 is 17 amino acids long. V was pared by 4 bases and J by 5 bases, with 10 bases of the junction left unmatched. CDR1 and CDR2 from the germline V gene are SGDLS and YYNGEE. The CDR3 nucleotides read TGTGCCAGCAGCCCAGGGACAGGGGGCATCGGGAACAATGAGCAGTTCTTC. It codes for CASSPGTGGIGNNEQFF.

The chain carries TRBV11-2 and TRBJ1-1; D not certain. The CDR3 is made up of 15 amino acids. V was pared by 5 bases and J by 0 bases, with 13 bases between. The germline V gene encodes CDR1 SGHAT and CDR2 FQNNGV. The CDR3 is CASSRSTRLNTEAFF. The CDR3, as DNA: TGTGCCAGCAGCCGTTCAACGAGGTTGAACACTGAAGCTTTCTTT.